This T cell receptor beta chain was identified during a study of cytomegalovirus exposure and HLA in healthy donors. Study results and limitations: A later analysis associated approximately 17,000 TCR beta sequences with HLA alleles at a 0.05 false discovery rate. Sequencing likely produced, as an artifact, a cluster of highly shared sequence variants.

V gave up 0 bases and J gave up 4 bases, with 10 bases separating them. Germline V gene data show CDR1 as SGHTS and CDR2 as YDEGEE. The CDR3 loop spans 15 amino acids. The PCR had 60 Vbeta and 13 Jbeta primers. Original analysis: In a later analysis, the count reached roughly 80 million unique TCR beta chains, with roughly 12 million shared. This table comes from immunoSEQ multiplex PCR, and its TCRdb copy is limited to in-frame clones, with some not included. For V, J and clone size, that table is used; D and trimming come from the DNA. The sample shows about 110,000 clones, and 6.5% to 7% sits with its ten largest clones. In the case of this clone: No antigen is known for it.

The gene calls are TRBV5-8 and TRBJ1-4; D not certain. The sample was PBMCs. The TCR comes from a man aged 40-55 years in good health and CMV-seropositive. For the CDR3, the DNA is TGTGCCAGCAGCTTGGAGCAGGCGATTAATGAAAAACTGTTTTTT. This translates into CASSLEQAINEKLFF.